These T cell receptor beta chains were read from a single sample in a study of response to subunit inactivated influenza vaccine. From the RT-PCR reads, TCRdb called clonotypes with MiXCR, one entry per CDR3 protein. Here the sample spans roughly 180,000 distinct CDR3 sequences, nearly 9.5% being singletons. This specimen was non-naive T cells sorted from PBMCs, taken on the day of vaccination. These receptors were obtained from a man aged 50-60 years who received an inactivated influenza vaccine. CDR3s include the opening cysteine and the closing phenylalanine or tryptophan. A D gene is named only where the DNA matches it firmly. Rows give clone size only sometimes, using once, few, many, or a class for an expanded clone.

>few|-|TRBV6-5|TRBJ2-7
CASSYSRSPSVGEQYF
TGTGCCAGCAGTTACTCCCGATCCCCGTCCGTCGGCGAGCAGTACTTC
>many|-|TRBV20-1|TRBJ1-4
CSAAGGASEKLFF
TGCAGTGCTGCAGGAGGGGCGAGTGAAAAACTGTTTTTT
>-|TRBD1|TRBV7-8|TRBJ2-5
CASRGQGAQETQHF
TGTGCCAGCAGGGGACAGGGGGCTCAAGAGACCCAGCACTTC
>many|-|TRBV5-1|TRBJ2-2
CASSSFDLITGELFF
TGCGCCAGCAGCTCATTTGATCTAATTACCGGGGAGCTGTTTTTT
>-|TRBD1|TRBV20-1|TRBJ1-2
CSASTGYDYGYTF
TGCAGTGCTTCGACAGGGTACGACTATGGCTACACCTTC
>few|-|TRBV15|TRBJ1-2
CATSRDRDYGYTF
TGTGCCACCAGCAGAGACAGGGACTATGGCTACACCTTC
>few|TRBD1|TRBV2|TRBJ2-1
CASRTIRDRGLDEQFF
TGTGCCAGCAGAACCATCCGGGACAGGGGGCTTGATGAGCAGTTCTTC
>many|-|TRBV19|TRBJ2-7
CASSISPSYEQYF
TGTGCCAGTAGTATCTCTCCCTCCTACGAGCAGTACTTC
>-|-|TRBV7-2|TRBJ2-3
CASSLTVLRTDTQYF
TGTGCCAGCAGTTTGACAGTGCTCCGCACAGATACGCAGTATTTT
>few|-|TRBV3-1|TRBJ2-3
CASSQDGGKGNTQYF
TGTGCCAGCAGCCAGGACGGGGGCAAAGGAAATACGCAGTATTTT
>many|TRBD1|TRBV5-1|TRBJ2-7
CASSLQGAYEQYF
TGCGCCAGCAGCTTACAGGGGGCGTACGAGCAGTACTTC
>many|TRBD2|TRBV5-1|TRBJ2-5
CASRPTRAGVQETQYF
TGCGCCAGCAGGCCTACTCGAGCGGGAGTTCAAGAGACCCAGTACTTC